This TCR beta chain comes out of a study of shared clonotypes between healthy human individuals. At the level of the study: CD4 naive and memory got three plates each, CD8 naive two, CD8 memory one.

Donation came from healthy HIV-negative adults that had no recent acute infections or vaccinations. Memory CD4+ cells were the fraction left after CD45RA+ naive selection. The CDR3 consists of 15 residues. Germline lookup yields CDR1 MGHRA and CDR2 YSYEKL. With V trimmed by 1 base and J by 3 bases, 6 bases remained unmatched. Sequencing used immunoSEQ multiplex PCR; TCRdb keeps in-frame clones, though not all of them. The repertoire holds approximately 980,000 clones, with 60% to 85% as singletons. This rearrangement joins TRBV4-1 to TRBJ2-7; 7 nucleotides agree with TRBD2. The sequence derives from a man between 18 and 29 years old in good health. Sequences were obtained from memory CD4+ T cells sorted from blood. The subset denotes: CD45RA-negative fraction. The CDR3 coding sequence is TGCGCCAGCAGCCAAGCCGGGACTACGAGCTACGAGCAGTACTTC. Translation gives CASSQAGTTSYEQYF.